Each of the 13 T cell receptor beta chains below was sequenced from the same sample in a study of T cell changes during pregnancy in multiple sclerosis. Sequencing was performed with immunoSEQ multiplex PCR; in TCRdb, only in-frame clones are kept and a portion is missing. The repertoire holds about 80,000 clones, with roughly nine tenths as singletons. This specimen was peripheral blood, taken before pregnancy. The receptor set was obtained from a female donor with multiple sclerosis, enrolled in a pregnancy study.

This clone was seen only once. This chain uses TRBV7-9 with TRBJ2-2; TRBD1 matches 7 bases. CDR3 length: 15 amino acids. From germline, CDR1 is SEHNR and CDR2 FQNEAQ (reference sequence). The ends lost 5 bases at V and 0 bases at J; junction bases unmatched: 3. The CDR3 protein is CASSTGVTNTGELFF. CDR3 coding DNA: TGTGCCAGCAGCACAGGGGTCACGAACACCGGGGAGCTGTTTTTT.

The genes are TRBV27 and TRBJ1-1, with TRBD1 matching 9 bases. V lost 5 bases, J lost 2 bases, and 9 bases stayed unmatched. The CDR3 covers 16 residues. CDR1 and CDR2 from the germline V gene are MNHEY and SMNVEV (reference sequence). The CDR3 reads CASSLYRGLFNTEAFF. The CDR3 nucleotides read TGTGCCAGCAGTCTTTACAGGGGGCTGTTTAACACTGAAGCTTTCTTT.

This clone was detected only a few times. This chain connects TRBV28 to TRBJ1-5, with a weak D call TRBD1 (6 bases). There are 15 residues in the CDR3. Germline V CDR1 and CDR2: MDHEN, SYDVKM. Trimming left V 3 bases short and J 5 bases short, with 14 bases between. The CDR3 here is CASSFVPGHHQPQHF. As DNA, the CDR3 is TGTGCCAGCAGTTTCGTACCGGGACATCATCAGCCCCAGCATTTT.

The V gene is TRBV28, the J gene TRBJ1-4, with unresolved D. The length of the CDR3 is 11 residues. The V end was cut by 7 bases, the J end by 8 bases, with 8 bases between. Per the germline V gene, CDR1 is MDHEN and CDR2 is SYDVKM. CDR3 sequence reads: CASTGREKLFF. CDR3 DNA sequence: TGTGCCAGCACGGGGAGGGAAAAACTGTTTTTT.

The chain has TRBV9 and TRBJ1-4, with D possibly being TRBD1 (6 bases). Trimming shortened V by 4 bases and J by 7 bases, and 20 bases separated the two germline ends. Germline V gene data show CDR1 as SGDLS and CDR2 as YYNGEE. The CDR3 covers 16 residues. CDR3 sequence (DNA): TGTGCCAGCAGCCCCGGGACACCGGCGGGGGGTGAAAAACTGTTTTTT. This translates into CASSPGTPAGGEKLFF.

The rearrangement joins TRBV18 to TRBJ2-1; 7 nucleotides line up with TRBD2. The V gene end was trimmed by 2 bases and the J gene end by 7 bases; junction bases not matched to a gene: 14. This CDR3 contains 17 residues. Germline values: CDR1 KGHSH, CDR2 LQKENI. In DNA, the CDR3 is TGTGCCAGCTCACCAGAGTTGTTCGCGGGAGTAGTTAATGAGCAGTTCTTC. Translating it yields CASSPELFAGVVNEQFF.

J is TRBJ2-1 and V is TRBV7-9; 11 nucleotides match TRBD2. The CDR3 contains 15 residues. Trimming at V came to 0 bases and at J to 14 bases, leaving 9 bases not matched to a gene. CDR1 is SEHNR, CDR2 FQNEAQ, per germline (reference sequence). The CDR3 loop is CASSLAVPSGRSEFF. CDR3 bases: TGTGCCAGCAGCTTAGCAGTCCCTAGCGGGAGGAGTGAGTTCTTC.

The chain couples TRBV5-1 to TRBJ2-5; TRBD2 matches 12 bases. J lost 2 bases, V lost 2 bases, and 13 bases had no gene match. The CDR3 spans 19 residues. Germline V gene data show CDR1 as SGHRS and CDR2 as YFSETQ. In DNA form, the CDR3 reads TGCGCCAGCAGCTTCTCCTCTAGCGGGAGGGCCGCCCTTCAAGAGACCCAGTACTTC. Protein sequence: CASSFSSSGRAALQETQYF.

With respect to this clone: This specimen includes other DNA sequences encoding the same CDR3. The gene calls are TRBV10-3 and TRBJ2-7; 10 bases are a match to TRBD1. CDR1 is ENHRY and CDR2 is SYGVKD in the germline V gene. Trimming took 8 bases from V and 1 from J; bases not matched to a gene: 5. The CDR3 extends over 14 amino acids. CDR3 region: CAIRGGQGSYEQYF. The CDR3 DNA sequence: TGTGCCATCCGGGGGGGACAGGGGTCCTACGAGCAGTACTTC.

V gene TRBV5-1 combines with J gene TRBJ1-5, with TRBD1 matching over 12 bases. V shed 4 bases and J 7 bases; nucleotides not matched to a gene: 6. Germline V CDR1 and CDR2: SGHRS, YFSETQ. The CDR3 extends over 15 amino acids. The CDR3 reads CASSPGTGGEQPQHF. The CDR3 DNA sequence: TGCGCCAGCAGCCCAGGGACAGGGGGCGAGCAGCCCCAGCATTTT.

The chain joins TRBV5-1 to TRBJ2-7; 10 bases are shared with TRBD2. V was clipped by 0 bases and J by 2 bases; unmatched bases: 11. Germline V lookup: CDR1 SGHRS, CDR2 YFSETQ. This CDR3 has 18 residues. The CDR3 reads CASSLAPGTSGKAYEQYF. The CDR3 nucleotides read TGCGCCAGCAGCTTGGCGCCGGGAACTAGCGGGAAAGCCTACGAGCAGTACTTC. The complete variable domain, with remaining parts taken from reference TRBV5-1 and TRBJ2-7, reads KAGVTQTPRYLIKTRGQQVTLSCSPISGHRSVSWYQQTPGQGLQFLFEYFSETQRNKGNFPGRFSGRQFSNSRSEMNVSTLELGDSALYLCASSLAPGTSGKAYEQYFGPGTRLTVT.

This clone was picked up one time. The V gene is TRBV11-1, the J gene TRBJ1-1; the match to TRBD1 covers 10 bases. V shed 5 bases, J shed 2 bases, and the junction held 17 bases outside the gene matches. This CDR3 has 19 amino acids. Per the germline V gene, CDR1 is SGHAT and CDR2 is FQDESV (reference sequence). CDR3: CASSILPPGQGRVNTEAFF. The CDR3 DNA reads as TGTGCCAGCAGCATACTACCACCGGGACAGGGGAGAGTAAACACTGAAGCTTTCTTT.

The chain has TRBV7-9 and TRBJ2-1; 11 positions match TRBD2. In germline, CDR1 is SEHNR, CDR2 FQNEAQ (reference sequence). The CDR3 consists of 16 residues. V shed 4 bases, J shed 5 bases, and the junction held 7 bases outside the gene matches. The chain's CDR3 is CASSSPGLAAHNEQFF. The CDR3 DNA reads TGTGCCAGCAGCTCGCCGGGACTAGCGGCCCACAATGAGCAGTTCTTC.